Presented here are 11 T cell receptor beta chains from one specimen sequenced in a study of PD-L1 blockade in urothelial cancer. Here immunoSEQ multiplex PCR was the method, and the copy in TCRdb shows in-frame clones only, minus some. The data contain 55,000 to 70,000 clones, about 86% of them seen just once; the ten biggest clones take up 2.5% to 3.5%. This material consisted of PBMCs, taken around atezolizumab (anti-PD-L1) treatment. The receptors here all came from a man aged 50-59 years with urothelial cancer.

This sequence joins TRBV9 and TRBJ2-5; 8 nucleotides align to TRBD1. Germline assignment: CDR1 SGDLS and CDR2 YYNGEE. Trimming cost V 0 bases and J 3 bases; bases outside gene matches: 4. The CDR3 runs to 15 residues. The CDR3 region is CASSVGQGAKETQYF. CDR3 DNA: TGTGCCAGCAGCGTAGGGCAGGGGGCGAAAGAGACCCAGTACTTC.

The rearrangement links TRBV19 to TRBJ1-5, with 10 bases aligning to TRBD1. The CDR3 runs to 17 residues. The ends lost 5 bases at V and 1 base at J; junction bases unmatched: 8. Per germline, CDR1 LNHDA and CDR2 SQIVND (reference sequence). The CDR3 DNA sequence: TGTGCCAGTAGTTCCCGGGACAGGGGCGGCAGCAATCAGCCCCAGCATTTT. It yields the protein CASSSRDRGGSNQPQHF.

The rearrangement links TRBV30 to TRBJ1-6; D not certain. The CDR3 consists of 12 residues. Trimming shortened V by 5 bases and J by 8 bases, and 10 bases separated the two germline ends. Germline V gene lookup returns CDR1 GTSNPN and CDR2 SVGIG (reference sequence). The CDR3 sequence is CAWGLPYSPLHF. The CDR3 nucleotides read TGTGCCTGGGGACTGCCTTATTCACCCCTCCACTTT. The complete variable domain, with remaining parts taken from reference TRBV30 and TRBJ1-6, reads SQTIHQWPATLVQPVGSPLSLECTVEGTSNPNLYWYRQAAGRGLQLLFYSVGIGQISSEVPQNLSASRPQDRQFILSSKKLLLSDSGFYLCAWGLPYSPLHFGNGTRLTVT.

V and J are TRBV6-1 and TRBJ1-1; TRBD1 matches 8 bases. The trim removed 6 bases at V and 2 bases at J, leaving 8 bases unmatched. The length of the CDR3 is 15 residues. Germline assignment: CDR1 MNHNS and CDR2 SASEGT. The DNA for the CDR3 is TGTGCCAGCAGCCGACAGGGGTCCTATAACACTGAAGCTTTCTTT. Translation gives CASSRQGSYNTEAFF.

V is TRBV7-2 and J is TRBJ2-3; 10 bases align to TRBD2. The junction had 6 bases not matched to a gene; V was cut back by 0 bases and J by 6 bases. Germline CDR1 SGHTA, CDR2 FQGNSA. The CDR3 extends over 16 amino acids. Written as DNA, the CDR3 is TGTGCCAGCAGCTTAGCGTTTAGCGGGGGGCTGGATACGCAGTATTTT. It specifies CASSLAFSGGLDTQYF.

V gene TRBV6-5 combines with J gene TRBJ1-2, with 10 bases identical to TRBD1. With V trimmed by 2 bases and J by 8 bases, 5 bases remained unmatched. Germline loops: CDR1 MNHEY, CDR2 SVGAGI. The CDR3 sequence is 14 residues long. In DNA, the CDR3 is TGTGCCAGCAGTTACCGACAGGGGGCTATCGGCTACACCTTC. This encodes CASSYRQGAIGYTF.

This CDR3 is CAWALGSSGNTIYF. The CDR3 DNA sequence: TGTGCCTGGGCCCTGGGGAGCTCTGGAAACACCATATATTTT. The chain links TRBV30 to TRBJ1-3; D is uncertain. CDR1 and CDR2 from the germline V gene are GTSNPN and SVGIG (reference sequence). V lost 5 bases, J lost 0 bases, and 11 bases lay in between. This CDR3 is built from 14 residues.

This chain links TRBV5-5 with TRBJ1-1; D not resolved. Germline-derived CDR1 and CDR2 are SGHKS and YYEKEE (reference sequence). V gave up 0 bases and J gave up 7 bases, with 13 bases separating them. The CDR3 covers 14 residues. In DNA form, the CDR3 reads TGTGCCAGCAGCTTGGCCCCGGGTTTTGGTGAAGCTTTCTTT. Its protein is CASSLAPGFGEAFF.

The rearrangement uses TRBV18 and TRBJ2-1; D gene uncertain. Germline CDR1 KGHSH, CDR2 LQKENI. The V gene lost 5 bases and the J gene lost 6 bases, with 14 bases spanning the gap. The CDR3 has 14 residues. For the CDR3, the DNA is TGTGCCAGCTCAACCCAAGAACGCGCCAATGAGCAGTTCTTC. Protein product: CASSTQERANEQFF.

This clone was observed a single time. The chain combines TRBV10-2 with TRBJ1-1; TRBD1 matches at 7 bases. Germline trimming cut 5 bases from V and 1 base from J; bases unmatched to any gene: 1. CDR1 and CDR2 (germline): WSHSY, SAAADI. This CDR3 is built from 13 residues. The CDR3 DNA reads TGCGCCAGCAGTAACAGGGGGAACACTGAAGCTTTCTTT. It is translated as CASSNRGNTEAFF.

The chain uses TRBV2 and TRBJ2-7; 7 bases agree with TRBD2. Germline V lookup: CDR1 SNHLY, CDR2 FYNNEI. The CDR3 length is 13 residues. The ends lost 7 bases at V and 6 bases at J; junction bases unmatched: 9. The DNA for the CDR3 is TGTGCCAGCATGGCGGGAGAAGCTGGCGAGCAGTACTTC. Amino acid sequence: CASMAGEAGEQYF.